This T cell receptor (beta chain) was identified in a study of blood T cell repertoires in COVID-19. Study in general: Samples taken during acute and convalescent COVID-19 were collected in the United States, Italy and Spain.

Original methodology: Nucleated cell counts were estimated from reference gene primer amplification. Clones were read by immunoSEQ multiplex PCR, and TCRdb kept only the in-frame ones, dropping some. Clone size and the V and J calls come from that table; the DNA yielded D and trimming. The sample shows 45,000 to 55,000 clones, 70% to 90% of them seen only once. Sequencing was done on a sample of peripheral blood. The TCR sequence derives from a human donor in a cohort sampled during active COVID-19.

The chain's CDR3 is CASSSGLAGKDTQYF. The CDR3 bases are TGTGCCAGCAGTTCCGGGCTAGCGGGAAAAGATACGCAGTATTTT. This chain uses TRBV6-5 with TRBJ2-3, with 9 bases aligning to TRBD2. Per germline, CDR1 MNHEY and CDR2 SVGAGI. The length of the CDR3 is 15 residues. With V trimmed by 4 bases and J by 5 bases, 7 bases remained unmatched.